This T cell receptor beta chain is drawn from a study of beta chain features in type 1 diabetes. General study points: A potential influence of HLA type upon TCRB rearrangement remained unresolved herein. Sampled from patients, naive, central memory and Treg TCRB repertoires appeared more similar than those sampled from healthy donors. In all four CD4+ subsets, TCRB CDR3 length was significantly, moderately reduced in type 1 diabetes.

Every bit of the isolated RNA underwent reverse transcription, so sequencing read expressed TCRB transcripts. Assay: immunoSEQ multiplex PCR; the TCRdb copy retains only in-frame clones and omits some. This table holds under 250,000 clones, over 11% found once. Germline CDR1 reads MNHEY; CDR2 reads SMNVEV (reference sequence). The V segment lost 6 bases and the J segment 3 bases; nucleotides outside the gene matches: 13. CDR3 length equals 16 residues. Cell sorting via CD45RO/CCR7/CD25/CD127/CD95/CD27 was performed to obtain CD4+ naive, central memory, regulatory and stem cell-like memory cells. This clone was counted between two and nine times. Its antigen is as yet unknown.

The source of this sequence is a man aged 30 to 45 with type 1 diabetes. Sequencing was done on a sample of naive CD4+ T cells from blood. The chain carries TRBV27 and TRBJ2-7; 8 nucleotides align to TRBD1. The CDR3 sequence: CASSLTGQAYFYEQYF. In nucleotides, the CDR3 is TGTGCCAGCAGCCTAACGGGACAGGCTTACTTCTACGAGCAGTACTTC.